The 5 T cell receptor beta chains below come from one sample, sequenced in a study of cytomegalovirus exposure and HLA in healthy donors. The primer mix had 60 Vbeta and 13 Jbeta primers. Libraries were prepared by immunoSEQ multiplex PCR; TCRdb keeps only in-frame clonotypes and omits some of them. The table has some 200,000 clones, roughly three quarters seen once. Specimen: PBMCs. These receptors came from a man over 45 in good health and CMV-seronegative.

The chain employs TRBV29-1 and TRBJ1-1; possible D gene TRBD1, 5 bases. Trimming removed 4 bases from V and 5 bases from J, with 23 bases in between. The CDR3 is made up of 16 amino acids. Germline V gene data show CDR1 as SQVTM and CDR2 as ANQGSEA. The CDR3 sequence is CSVVALGKGSGTEAFF. The CDR3 DNA reads as TGCAGCGTTGTTGCCCTTGGGAAGGGGAGCGGGACTGAAGCTTTCTTT. Drawing the rest from reference TRBV29-1 and TRBJ1-1, the complete variable domain is SAVISQKPSRDICQRGTSLTIQCQVDSQVTMMFWYRQQPGQSLTLIATANQGSEATYESGFVIDKFPISRPNLTFSTLTVSNMSPEDSSIYLCSVVALGKGSGTEAFFGQGTRLTVV.

A single count supports this clone. The chain joins TRBV6-5 to TRBJ2-7; D is unresolved. The CDR3 extends over 13 amino acids. Trimming took off 11 bases at V and 5 bases at J, with 19 bases between the two ends. The germline CDR1 and CDR2 sequences are MNHEY and SVGAGI. The CDR3 spells CAARPPLANEQYF. In DNA, the CDR3 is TGTGCCGCCCGGCCCCCCTTAGCTAACGAGCAGTACTTC.

The chain carries TRBV19 and TRBJ2-4, with 7 bases fitting TRBD1. V shed 5 bases and J 4 bases; nucleotides not matched to a gene: 11. This CDR3 region has 16 residues. Germline CDR1 and CDR2: LNHDA and SQIVND (reference sequence). Here the CDR3 DNA reads TGTGCCAGTAGTTTGTTCCACAACAGGGGAAAAAACATTCAGTACTTC. Translating gives CASSLFHNRGKNIQYF. The full variable domain, with the rest looked up from reference TRBV19 and TRBJ2-4, is DGGITQSPKYLFRKEGQNVTLSCEQNLNHDAMYWYRQDPGQGLRLIYYSQIVNDFQKGDIAEGYSVSREKKESFPLTVTSAQKNPTAFYLCASSLFHNRGKNIQYFGAGTRLSVL.

The gene calls are TRBV4-1 and TRBJ2-2; no firm D call. V lost 0 bases and J lost 6, with 14 bases in between. Germline V gene lookup returns CDR1 MGHRA and CDR2 YSYEKL. The CDR3 sequence is 16 residues long. The CDR3 nucleotides are TGCGCCAGCAGCCAAGACATCGCAAGTCTACCCGGGGAGCTGTTTTTT. Encoded protein: CASSQDIASLPGELFF.

The chain couples TRBV7-6 to TRBJ2-5; a possible D gene is TRBD1 (6 bases). V was pared by 1 base and J by 5 bases, with 8 bases between. CDR3 length: 13 residues. Germline loops: CDR1 SGHVS, CDR2 FNYEAQ. CDR3 region: CASSLGQGETQYF. CDR3 DNA sequence: TGTGCCAGCAGCTTAGGGCAGGGGGAGACCCAGTACTTC.